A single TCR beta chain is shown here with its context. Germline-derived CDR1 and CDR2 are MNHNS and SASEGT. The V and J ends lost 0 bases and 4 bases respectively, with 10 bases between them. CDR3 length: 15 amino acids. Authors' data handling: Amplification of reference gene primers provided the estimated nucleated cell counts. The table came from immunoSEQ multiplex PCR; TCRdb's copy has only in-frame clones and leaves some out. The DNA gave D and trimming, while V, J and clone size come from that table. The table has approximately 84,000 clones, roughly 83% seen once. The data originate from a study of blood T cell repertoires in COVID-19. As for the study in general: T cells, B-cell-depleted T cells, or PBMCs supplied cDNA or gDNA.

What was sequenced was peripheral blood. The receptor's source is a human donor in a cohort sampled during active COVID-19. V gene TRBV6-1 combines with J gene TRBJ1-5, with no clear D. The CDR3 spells CASSEAGRRNQPQHF. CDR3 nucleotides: TGTGCCAGCAGTGAAGCGGGCCGCCGGAATCAGCCCCAGCATTTT.